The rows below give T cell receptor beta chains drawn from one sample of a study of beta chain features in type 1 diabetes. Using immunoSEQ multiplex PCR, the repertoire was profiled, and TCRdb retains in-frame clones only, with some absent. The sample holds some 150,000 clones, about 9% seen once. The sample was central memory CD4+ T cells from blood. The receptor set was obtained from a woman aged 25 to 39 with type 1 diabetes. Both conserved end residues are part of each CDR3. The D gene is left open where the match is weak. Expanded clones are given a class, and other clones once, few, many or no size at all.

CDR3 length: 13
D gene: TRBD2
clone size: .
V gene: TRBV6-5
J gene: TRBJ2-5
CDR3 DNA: TGTGCCAGTCTCCCGCCGGGAGGAGAGACCCAGTACTTC
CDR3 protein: CASLPPGGETQYF

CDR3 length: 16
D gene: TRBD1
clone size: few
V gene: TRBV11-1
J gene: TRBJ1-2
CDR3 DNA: TGTGCCAGCAGCTTCGACCCAGGACAGGCGGCCTATGGCTACACCTTC
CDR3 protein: CASSFDPGQAAYGYTF

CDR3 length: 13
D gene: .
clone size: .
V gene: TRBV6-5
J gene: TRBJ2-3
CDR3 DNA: TGTGCCAGCAGCCTCGACTTCACAGATACGCAGTATTTT
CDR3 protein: CASSLDFTDTQYF

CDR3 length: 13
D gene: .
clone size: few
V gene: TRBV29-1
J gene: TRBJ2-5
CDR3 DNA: TGCAGCGTTGAAAGAGGGCCCCAAGAGACCCAGTACTTC
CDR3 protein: CSVERGPQETQYF

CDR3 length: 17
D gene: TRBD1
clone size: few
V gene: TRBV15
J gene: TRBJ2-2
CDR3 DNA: TGTGCCACCAGCATCCTTGACAGGGATCGGTCGGCCGGGGAGCTGTTTTTT
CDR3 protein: CATSILDRDRSAGELFF

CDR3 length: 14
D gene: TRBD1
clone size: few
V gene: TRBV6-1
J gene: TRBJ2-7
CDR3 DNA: TGTGCCAGCCGAGTTCGACAGGGGGCCCCTGAGCAGTACTTC
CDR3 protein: CASRVRQGAPEQYF

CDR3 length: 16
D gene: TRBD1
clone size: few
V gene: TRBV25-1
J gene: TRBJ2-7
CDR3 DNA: TGTGCCAGCAGTGACTCTACGGGACAGGGGGCCTACGAGCAGTACTTC
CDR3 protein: CASSDSTGQGAYEQYF

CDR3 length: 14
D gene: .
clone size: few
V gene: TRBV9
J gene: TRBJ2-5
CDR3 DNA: TGTGCCAGCAGCGTAGGGACTAACCAAGAGACCCAGTACTTC
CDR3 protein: CASSVGTNQETQYF

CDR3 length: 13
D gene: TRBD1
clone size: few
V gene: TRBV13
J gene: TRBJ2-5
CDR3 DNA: TGTGCCAGCAGCCGACAGGGCCCTGAGACCCAGTACTTC
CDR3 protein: CASSRQGPETQYF

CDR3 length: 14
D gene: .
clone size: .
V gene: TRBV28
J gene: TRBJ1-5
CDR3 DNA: TGTGCCAGCAGTTTATCAGGAGCGGGTCAGCCCCAGCATTTT
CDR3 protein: CASSLSGAGQPQHF

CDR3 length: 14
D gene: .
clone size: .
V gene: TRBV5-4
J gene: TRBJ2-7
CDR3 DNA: TGTGCCAGCAGCACGGAGGTCCACTCCTACGAGCAGTACTTC
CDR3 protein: CASSTEVHSYEQYF

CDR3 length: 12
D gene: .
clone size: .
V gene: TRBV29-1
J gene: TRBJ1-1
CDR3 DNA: TGCAGCGGCCTGACTTGGGACACTGAAGCTTTCTTT
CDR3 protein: CSGLTWDTEAFF

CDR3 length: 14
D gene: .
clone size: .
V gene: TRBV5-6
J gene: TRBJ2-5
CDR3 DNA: TGTGCCAGCAGCTTGGGGCAGGTCCAAGAGACCCAGTACTTC
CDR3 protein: CASSLGQVQETQYF

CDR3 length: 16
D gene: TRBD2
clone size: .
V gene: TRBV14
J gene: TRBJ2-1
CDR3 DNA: TGTGCCAGCAGCCAAGAGACTAGCTGGACCTACAATGAGCAGTTCTTC
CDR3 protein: CASSQETSWTYNEQFF

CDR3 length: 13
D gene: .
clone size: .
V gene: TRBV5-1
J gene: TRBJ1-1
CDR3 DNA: TGCGCCAGCAGCTTGGGCGAGAACACTGAAGCTTTCTTT
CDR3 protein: CASSLGENTEAFF

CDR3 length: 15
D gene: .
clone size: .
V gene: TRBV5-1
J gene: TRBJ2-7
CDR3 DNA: TGCGCCAGCAGCTTGTGGCAGGGTTCCCCTTACGAGCAGTACTTC
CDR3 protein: CASSLWQGSPYEQYF

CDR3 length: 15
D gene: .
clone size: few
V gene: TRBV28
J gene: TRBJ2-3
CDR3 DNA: TGTGCCAGCAGTTTAGCGGCAGGGGGCACAGATACGCAGTATTTT
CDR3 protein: CASSLAAGGTDTQYF

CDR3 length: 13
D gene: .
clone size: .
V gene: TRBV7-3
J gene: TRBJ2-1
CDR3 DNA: TGTGCCAGCAGTTCCGGGGTGGACAATGAGCAGTTCTTC
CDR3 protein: CASSSGVDNEQFF

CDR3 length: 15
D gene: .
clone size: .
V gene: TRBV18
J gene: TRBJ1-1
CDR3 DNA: TGTGCCAGCTCACCCCCAGGGGCTCTGAACACTGAAGCTTTCTTT
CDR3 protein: CASSPPGALNTEAFF

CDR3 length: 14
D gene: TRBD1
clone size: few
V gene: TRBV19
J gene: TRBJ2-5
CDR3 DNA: TGTGCCAGTCGGGACAGGGGGCTGTCAGAGACCCAGTACTTC
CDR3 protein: CASRDRGLSETQYF

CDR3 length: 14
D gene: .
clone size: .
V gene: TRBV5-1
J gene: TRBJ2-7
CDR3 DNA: TGCGCCAGCAGCTTAATTACCAGCTCCTACGAGCAGTACTTC
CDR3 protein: CASSLITSSYEQYF

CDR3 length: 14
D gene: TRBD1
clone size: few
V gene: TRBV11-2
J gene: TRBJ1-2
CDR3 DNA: TGTGCCAGCAGCTCCGGGACAGGCAACTATGGCTACACCTTC
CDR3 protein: CASSSGTGNYGYTF

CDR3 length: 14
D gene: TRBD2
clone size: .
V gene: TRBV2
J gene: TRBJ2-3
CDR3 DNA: TGTGCCACCACTAGCGGCCATAGCACAGATACGCAGTATTTT
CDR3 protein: CATTSGHSTDTQYF

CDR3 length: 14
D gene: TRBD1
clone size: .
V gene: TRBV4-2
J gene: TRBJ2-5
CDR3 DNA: TGTGCCAGCAGCCCGGGGACAGGGAGGGAGACCCAGTACTTC
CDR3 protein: CASSPGTGRETQYF

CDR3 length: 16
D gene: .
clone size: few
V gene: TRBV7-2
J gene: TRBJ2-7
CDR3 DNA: TGTGCCAGCAGCCGTAGCGGTAGTCTAAGCTCCTACGAGCAGTACTTC
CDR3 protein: CASSRSGSLSSYEQYF

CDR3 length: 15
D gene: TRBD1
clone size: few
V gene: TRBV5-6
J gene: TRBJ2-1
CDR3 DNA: TGTGCCAGCAGCTTGGTCGGGACAGGTTACAATGAGCAGTTCTTC
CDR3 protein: CASSLVGTGYNEQFF

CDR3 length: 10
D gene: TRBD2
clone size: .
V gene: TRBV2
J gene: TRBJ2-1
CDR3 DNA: TGTGCCAGCGGGGAGGGTGAGCAGTTCTTC
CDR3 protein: CASGEGEQFF

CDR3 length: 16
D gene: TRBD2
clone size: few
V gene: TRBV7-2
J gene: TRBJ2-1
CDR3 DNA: TGTGCCAGCAGCGGGGGTAGCGGGAGAGGTCAGAATGAGCAGTTCTTC
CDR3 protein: CASSGGSGRGQNEQFF

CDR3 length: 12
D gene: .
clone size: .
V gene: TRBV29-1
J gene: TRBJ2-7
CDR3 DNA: TGCAGCGTGCGCAAGCCAACCTACGAGCAGTACTTC
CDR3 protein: CSVRKPTYEQYF

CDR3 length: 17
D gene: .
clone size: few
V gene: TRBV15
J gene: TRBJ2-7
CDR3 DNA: TGTGCCACCAGCAAACCGTCTGCGGGAACGAACCCGTTAGAGCAGTACTTC
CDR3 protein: CATSKPSAGTNPLEQYF

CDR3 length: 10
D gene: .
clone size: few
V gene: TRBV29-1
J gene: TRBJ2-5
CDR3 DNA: TGCAGCGTTCTTCAAGAGACCCAGTACTTC
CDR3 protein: CSVLQETQYF

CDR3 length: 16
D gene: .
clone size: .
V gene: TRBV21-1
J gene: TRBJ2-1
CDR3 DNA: TGTGCCAGCAGCAAAGCTCGGCTAGCGGCTCGGAATGAGCAGTTCTTC
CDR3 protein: CASSKARLAARNEQFF

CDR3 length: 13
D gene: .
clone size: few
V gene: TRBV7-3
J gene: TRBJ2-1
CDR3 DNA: TGTGCCAGCAGCTTAGGAGAGTACAATGAGCAGTTCTTC
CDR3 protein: CASSLGEYNEQFF

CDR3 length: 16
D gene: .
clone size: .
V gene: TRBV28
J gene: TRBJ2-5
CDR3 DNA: TGTGCCAGCAGTTCCCCCCGGCACAGGAGTCAAGAGACCCAGTACTTC
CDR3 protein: CASSSPRHRSQETQYF

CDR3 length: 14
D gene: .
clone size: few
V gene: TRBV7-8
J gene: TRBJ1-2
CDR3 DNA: TGTGCCAGCAGCCCCGGTGAACTTAACTATGGCTACACCTTC
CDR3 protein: CASSPGELNYGYTF

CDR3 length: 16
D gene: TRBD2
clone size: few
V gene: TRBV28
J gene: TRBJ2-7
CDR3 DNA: TGTGCCAGCAGTCCCACCGGGACTAGCGATTCCCACGAGCAGTACTTC
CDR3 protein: CASSPTGTSDSHEQYF

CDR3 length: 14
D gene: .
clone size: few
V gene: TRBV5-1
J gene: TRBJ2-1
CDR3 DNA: TGCGCCAGCAGCTTTTATGGCGGGGACAATGAGCAGTTCTTC
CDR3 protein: CASSFYGGDNEQFF

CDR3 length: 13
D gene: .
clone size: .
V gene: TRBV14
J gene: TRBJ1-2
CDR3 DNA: TGTGCCAGCAGCCTACAGGGTGACTATGGCTACACCTTC
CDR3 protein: CASSLQGDYGYTF

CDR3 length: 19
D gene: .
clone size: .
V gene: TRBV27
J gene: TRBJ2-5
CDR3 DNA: TGTGCCAGCAGTTCCCAAAAAGTGAACCTAGATGCGGGCCAGGAGACCCAGTACTTC
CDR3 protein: CASSSQKVNLDAGQETQYF

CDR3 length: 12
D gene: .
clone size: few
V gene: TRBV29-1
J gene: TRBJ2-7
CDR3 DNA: TGCAGCGTTGCAGGCAGGGCGGACGAGCAGTACTTC
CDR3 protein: CSVAGRADEQYF

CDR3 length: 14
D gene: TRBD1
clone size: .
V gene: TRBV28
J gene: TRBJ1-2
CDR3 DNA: TGTGCCAGCAGATCCACAGGGGGCGACTATGGCTACACCTTC
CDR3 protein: CASRSTGGDYGYTF

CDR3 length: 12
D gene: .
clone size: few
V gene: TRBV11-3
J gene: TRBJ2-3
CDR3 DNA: TGTGCCAGCAACACAGGGATAGATACGCAGTATTTT
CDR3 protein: CASNTGIDTQYF

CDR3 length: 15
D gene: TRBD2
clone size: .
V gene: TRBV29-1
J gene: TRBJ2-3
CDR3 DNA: TGCAGCGTTGAAGGGCTAGCGGGAGTTTCAGATACGCAGTATTTT
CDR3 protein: CSVEGLAGVSDTQYF

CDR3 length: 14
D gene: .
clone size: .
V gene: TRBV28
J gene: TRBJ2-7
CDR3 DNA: TGTGCCAGCAATAGTGAGCTTGCCCGGGACGAGCAGTACTTC
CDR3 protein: CASNSELARDEQYF

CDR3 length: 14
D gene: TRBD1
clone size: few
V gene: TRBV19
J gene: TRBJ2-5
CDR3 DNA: TGTGCCAGTAGCTTTGGCGGACAGGGTGAGACCCAGTACTTC
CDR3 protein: CASSFGGQGETQYF

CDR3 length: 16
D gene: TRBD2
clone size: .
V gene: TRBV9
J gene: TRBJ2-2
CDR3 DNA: TGTGCCAGCAGCGTGGGACTAGCGGGTAACACCGGGGAGCTGTTTTTT
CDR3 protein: CASSVGLAGNTGELFF

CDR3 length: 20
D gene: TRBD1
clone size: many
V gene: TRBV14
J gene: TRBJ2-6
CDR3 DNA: TGTGCCAGCAGCCAAGATCTTTCGGGACAGCCCCTCTCTGGGGCCAACGTCCTGACTTTC
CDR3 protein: CASSQDLSGQPLSGANVLTF

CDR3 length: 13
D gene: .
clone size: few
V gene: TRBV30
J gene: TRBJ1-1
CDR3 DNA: TGTGCCTGGAGTCCCCAGATTAACACTGAAGCTTTCTTT
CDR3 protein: CAWSPQINTEAFF